The entry below gives a single T cell receptor beta chain sequence along with its context. The germline CDR1 and CDR2 sequences are SGHTA and FQGNSA. V was pared by 4 bases and J by 6 bases, with 25 bases between. The CDR3 runs to 17 residues. Assay: immunoSEQ multiplex PCR; the TCRdb copy retains only in-frame clones and omits some. The profile shows about 58,000 clones, 93% of them singletons. The source of the sample is a study of T cell changes during pregnancy in multiple sclerosis. This TCR derives from a female donor with multiple sclerosis, enrolled in a pregnancy study. J is TRBJ2-7 and V is TRBV7-2, with D possibly matching TRBD1 (5 bases). The sequencing here drew on CD8+ T cells from peripheral blood mononuclear cells, taken in the second trimester of pregnancy. CDR3 amino acids: CASSSRTFRVVQGEQYF. CDR3 in DNA: TGTGCCAGCAGCTCCCGGACCTTTCGCGTAGTCCAGGGCGAGCAGTACTTC.